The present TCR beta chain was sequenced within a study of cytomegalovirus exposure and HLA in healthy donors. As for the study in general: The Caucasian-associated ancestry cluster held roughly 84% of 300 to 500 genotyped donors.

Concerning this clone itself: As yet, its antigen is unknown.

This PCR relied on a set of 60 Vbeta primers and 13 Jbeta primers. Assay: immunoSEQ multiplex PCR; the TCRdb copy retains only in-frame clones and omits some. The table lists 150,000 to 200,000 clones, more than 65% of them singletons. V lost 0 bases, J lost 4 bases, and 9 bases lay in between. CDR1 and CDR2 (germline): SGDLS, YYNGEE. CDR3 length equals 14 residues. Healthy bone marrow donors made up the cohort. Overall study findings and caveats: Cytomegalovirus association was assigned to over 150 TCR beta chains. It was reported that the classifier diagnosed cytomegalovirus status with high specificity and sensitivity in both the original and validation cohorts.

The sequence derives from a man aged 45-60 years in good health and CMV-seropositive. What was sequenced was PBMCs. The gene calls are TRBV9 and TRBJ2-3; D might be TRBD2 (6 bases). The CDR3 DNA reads TGTGCCAGCAGCGTAGTACCTAGCGCAGATACGCAGTATTTT. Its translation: CASSVVPSADTQYF.